The clone carrying this T cell receptor beta chain was found a few times. The sample comes from a study of blood T cell repertoires in COVID-19. Study overall: The United States, Italy and Spain were the sources of the acute and convalescent COVID-19 samples. Nucleic acid was either cDNA or gDNA, and it came from T cells, B-cell-depleted T cells, or PBMCs.

Profiling relied on immunoSEQ multiplex PCR, and the TCRdb table lists in-frame clones only, not all of them. The table lists a few hundred thousand clones, 85% to 90% of them singletons. The CDR3 sequence is 17 residues long. The V and J ends lost 4 bases and 0 bases respectively, with 19 bases between them. Germline V CDR1 and CDR2: SGHTA, FQGNSA. V usage is TRBV7-2 and J usage is TRBJ2-7, with D perhaps TRBD2 (6 bases). The clonotype was recovered from a woman aged 18-29 years with acute COVID-19. The material sequenced was PBMCs or T cells enriched from blood (not recorded which). CDR3 sequence (DNA): TGTGCCAGCAGCTCGGGGAGGAGAGCTCACCCCTCCTACGAGCAGTACTTC. Translating gives CASSSGRRAHPSYEQYF.